This is a list of T cell receptor beta chains from one sample in a study of T cells in Graves' hyperthyroidism and ophthalmopathy. One entry per CDR3 protein, called by TCRdb with MiXCR from the multiplex PCR reads. The sample contains about 600,000 distinct CDR3 sequences, roughly 15% of which appear only once. The sample taken for sequencing was blood. The receptors come from a woman aged 35 to 49 with Graves' ophthalmopathy. Both conserved end residues are part of each CDR3. D genes are given only for firm matches. Not all rows give a size; the values are once, few, many and, for expanded clones, a class.

v_gene: TRBV20-1; abundance: few; d_gene: .; j_gene: TRBJ1-5; CDR3nt: TGCAGTGCTAGAGTTCAGGGACTTAATCAGCCCCAGCATTTT; CDR3aa: CSARVQGLNQPQHF
v_gene: TRBV19; abundance: .; d_gene: TRBD1; j_gene: TRBJ1-1; CDR3nt: TGTGCCAGTAGTATCTTCGGGACAGGCAAGTTGTTGGCTTTCTTT; CDR3aa: CASSIFGTGKLLAFF
v_gene: TRBV2; abundance: many; d_gene: .; j_gene: TRBJ1-4; CDR3nt: TGTGCCAGCAGCCCAGAGATAGGGGGTGAAAAACTGTTTTTT; CDR3aa: CASSPEIGGEKLFF
v_gene: TRBV18; abundance: many; d_gene: .; j_gene: TRBJ1-4; CDR3nt: TGTGCCAGCTCCCCGAGGGGAGGGTCCGAGGAAAAACTGTTTTTT; CDR3aa: CASSPRGGSEEKLFF
v_gene: TRBV5-1; abundance: many; d_gene: TRBD2; j_gene: TRBJ2-3; CDR3nt: TGCGCCAGCAGGGACGGGAGGCACACAGATACGCAGTATTTT; CDR3aa: CASRDGRHTDTQYF
v_gene: TRBV2; abundance: .; d_gene: TRBD1; j_gene: TRBJ2-7; CDR3nt: TGTGCCAGCAGTGGGGACAGGGGGCACCCCGAGCAGTACTTC; CDR3aa: CASSGDRGHPEQYF
v_gene: TRBV15; abundance: few; d_gene: .; j_gene: TRBJ2-3; CDR3nt: TGTGCCACCAGCAGAGATCGGGTAGCAACAGATACGCAGTATTTT; CDR3aa: CATSRDRVATDTQYF
v_gene: TRBV30; abundance: many; d_gene: .; j_gene: TRBJ1-1; CDR3nt: TGTGCCTGGGGCACGATGGGTTTGGACACTGAAGCTTTCTTT; CDR3aa: CAWGTMGLDTEAFF
v_gene: TRBV7-9; abundance: few; d_gene: .; j_gene: TRBJ2-1; CDR3nt: TGTGCCAGCAGCCCGTCATTAGGAATAATTTACAATGAGCAGTTCTTC; CDR3aa: CASSPSLGIIYNEQFF
v_gene: TRBV29-1; abundance: few; d_gene: .; j_gene: TRBJ2-7; CDR3nt: TGCAGCGTTGCACCTCCGGGCCCCTCCTACGAGCAGTACTTC; CDR3aa: CSVAPPGPSYEQYF
v_gene: TRBV3-1; abundance: few; d_gene: .; j_gene: TRBJ1-3; CDR3nt: TGTGCCAGCAGTGTTGACGGAGGAAACACCATATATTTT; CDR3aa: CASSVDGGNTIYF
v_gene: TRBV12-3/TRBV12-4; abundance: few; d_gene: .; j_gene: TRBJ2-3; CDR3nt: TGTGCCAGCGGGATTAGTTGGGCAGATACGCAGTATTTT; CDR3aa: CASGISWADTQYF
v_gene: TRBV6-1; abundance: few; d_gene: .; j_gene: TRBJ1-2; CDR3nt: TGTGCCAACCGGGACACAAGATCCAACTATGGCTACACCTTC; CDR3aa: CANRDTRSNYGYTF
v_gene: TRBV20-1; abundance: .; d_gene: TRBD2; j_gene: TRBJ2-1; CDR3nt: TGCAGTGCTAGAGTCCCCCTAGCGGGGGGTCGTGGTGAGCAGTTCTTC; CDR3aa: CSARVPLAGGRGEQFF
v_gene: TRBV27; abundance: .; d_gene: TRBD1; j_gene: TRBJ2-1; CDR3nt: TGTGCCAACAAGACAGGGAATGAGCAGTTCTTC; CDR3aa: CANKTGNEQFF
v_gene: TRBV6-1; abundance: .; d_gene: TRBD2; j_gene: TRBJ2-2; CDR3nt: TGTGCCAGCAGCTACACTAGCGGATACACCGGGGAGCTGTTTTTT; CDR3aa: CASSYTSGYTGELFF
v_gene: TRBV6-1; abundance: few; d_gene: TRBD2; j_gene: TRBJ2-2; CDR3nt: TGTGCCAGCAGTTCAAGGGGCTCGGATAGCGGGACAATTTGGACCGGGGAGCTGTTTTTT; CDR3aa: CASSSRGSDSGTIWTGELFF
v_gene: TRBV30; abundance: many; d_gene: TRBD2; j_gene: TRBJ2-3; CDR3nt: TGTGCCTGGGGGGGGACTAGCGGAAACACAGATACGCAGTATTTT; CDR3aa: CAWGGTSGNTDTQYF
v_gene: TRBV7-3; abundance: few; d_gene: .; j_gene: TRBJ2-1; CDR3nt: TGTGCCAGCAGCTTAAAGGCTCCTTCGGGTCCCAATGAGCAGTTCTTC; CDR3aa: CASSLKAPSGPNEQFF
v_gene: TRBV6-1; abundance: .; d_gene: TRBD1; j_gene: TRBJ2-3; CDR3nt: TGTGCCAGCAGTGATGTACAGGGGGCAAGGACAGATACGCAGTATTTT; CDR3aa: CASSDVQGARTDTQYF
v_gene: TRBV20-1; abundance: many; d_gene: .; j_gene: TRBJ1-1; CDR3nt: TGCAGTGCTAGGAATCCAGGCGGGAACACTGAAGCTTTCTTT; CDR3aa: CSARNPGGNTEAFF
v_gene: TRBV5-6; abundance: .; d_gene: TRBD2; j_gene: TRBJ2-1; CDR3nt: TGTGCCAGCAGCTTGGATTATGCAGCGGGGGGCTATGAGCAGTTCTTC; CDR3aa: CASSLDYAAGGYEQFF
v_gene: TRBV7-2; abundance: few; d_gene: .; j_gene: TRBJ2-7; CDR3nt: TGTGCCAGCAGCTTAGTTGAGGTCGAGCAGTACTTC; CDR3aa: CASSLVEVEQYF
v_gene: TRBV7-2; abundance: many; d_gene: .; j_gene: TRBJ2-7; CDR3nt: TGTGCCAGCAGCTTAGGACGGCTCTACGAGCAGTACTTC; CDR3aa: CASSLGRLYEQYF
v_gene: TRBV28; abundance: few; d_gene: .; j_gene: TRBJ2-7; CDR3nt: TGTGCCAGCAGAGATACACGAGACGAGCAGTACTTC; CDR3aa: CASRDTRDEQYF
v_gene: TRBV12-3/TRBV12-4; abundance: many; d_gene: .; j_gene: TRBJ1-1; CDR3nt: TGTGCCAGCAGTTTAGTTCCGGAGAACACTGAAGCTTTCTTT; CDR3aa: CASSLVPENTEAFF
v_gene: TRBV5-5; abundance: once; d_gene: .; j_gene: TRBJ2-1; CDR3nt: TGTGCCAGCAGCTTGGATGGTGGAACCTACGATGAGCAGTTCTTC; CDR3aa: CASSLDGGTYDEQFF
v_gene: TRBV20-1; abundance: many; d_gene: .; j_gene: TRBJ2-7; CDR3nt: TGCAGTGCTAGAGATCGGGGCAGCGAGCAGTACTTC; CDR3aa: CSARDRGSEQYF
v_gene: TRBV20-1; abundance: .; d_gene: .; j_gene: TRBJ2-2; CDR3nt: TGCAGTGCTGTCCGGCCGGGAGATGACACCGGGGAGCTGTTTTTT; CDR3aa: CSAVRPGDDTGELFF
v_gene: TRBV20-1; abundance: .; d_gene: .; j_gene: TRBJ2-4; CDR3nt: TGCAGTGCTACCCTCCCCCGAATAGCCAAAAACATTCAGTACTTC; CDR3aa: CSATLPRIAKNIQYF
v_gene: TRBV11-3; abundance: many; d_gene: .; j_gene: TRBJ2-2; CDR3nt: TGTGCCAGTTCGAGGGTGGGCACCGGGGAGCTGTTTTTT; CDR3aa: CASSRVGTGELFF
v_gene: TRBV27; abundance: many; d_gene: .; j_gene: TRBJ2-3; CDR3nt: TGTGCCAGCAGTCCGTTTTCGGCTAGCACAGATACGCAGTATTTT; CDR3aa: CASSPFSASTDTQYF
v_gene: TRBV28; abundance: .; d_gene: .; j_gene: TRBJ1-3; CDR3nt: TGTGCCAGCAGTGAAATTGGCGTCCTCTCTGGAAACACCATATATTTT; CDR3aa: CASSEIGVLSGNTIYF
v_gene: TRBV20-1; abundance: many; d_gene: .; j_gene: TRBJ2-7; CDR3nt: TGCAGTGCTACCCCAAACAGGCAGCAGTACTTC; CDR3aa: CSATPNRQQYF
v_gene: TRBV29-1; abundance: .; d_gene: .; j_gene: TRBJ2-6; CDR3nt: TGCAGCGGAATCCGGGACGGAGGCTCTGGGGCCAACGTCCTGACTTTC; CDR3aa: CSGIRDGGSGANVLTF
v_gene: TRBV6-2/TRBV6-3; abundance: few; d_gene: .; j_gene: TRBJ1-5; CDR3nt: TGTGCCAGCAGTGGGCCTGGGGTATCATATAGCAATCAGCCCCAGCATTTT; CDR3aa: CASSGPGVSYSNQPQHF
v_gene: TRBV11-3; abundance: many; d_gene: .; j_gene: TRBJ2-2; CDR3nt: TGTGCCAGCAGCTTAGTGTTTCTCAGCCGGGAGCTGTTTTTT; CDR3aa: CASSLVFLSRELFF
v_gene: TRBV2; abundance: many; d_gene: .; j_gene: TRBJ2-7; CDR3nt: TGTGCCAGCAGGCGGGCGGTTACCTACGAGCAGTACTTC; CDR3aa: CASRRAVTYEQYF
v_gene: TRBV12-3/TRBV12-4; abundance: few; d_gene: TRBD2; j_gene: TRBJ2-5; CDR3nt: TGTGCCAGCAGTTTGAGTGGCGGGGGCCAAGAGACCCAGTACTTC; CDR3aa: CASSLSGGGQETQYF
v_gene: TRBV11-2; abundance: many; d_gene: TRBD1; j_gene: TRBJ2-5; CDR3nt: TGTGCCAGCAGCTCCGAGGGGGCAGGGGCTGGAGAGACCCAGTACTTC; CDR3aa: CASSSEGAGAGETQYF
v_gene: TRBV20-1; abundance: .; d_gene: .; j_gene: TRBJ1-4; CDR3nt: TGCAGTGCTAGCAAGGGACTTGCTGAAAAACTGTTTTTT; CDR3aa: CSASKGLAEKLFF
v_gene: TRBV6-1; abundance: few; d_gene: .; j_gene: TRBJ1-6; CDR3nt: TGTGCCAGCAGTGATCCACCCCTCCACTTT; CDR3aa: CASSDPPLHF
v_gene: TRBV20-1; abundance: .; d_gene: .; j_gene: TRBJ1-2; CDR3nt: TGCAGTGCTAGCTGGGAACGAGGTGGCTACACCTTC; CDR3aa: CSASWERGGYTF
v_gene: TRBV12-3/TRBV12-4; abundance: .; d_gene: TRBD1; j_gene: TRBJ1-4; CDR3nt: TGTGCCAGCAGTTTGGGGGTCCTCGGGACAGGGAACGAAAAACTGTTTTTT; CDR3aa: CASSLGVLGTGNEKLFF
v_gene: TRBV18; abundance: many; d_gene: .; j_gene: TRBJ2-1; CDR3nt: TGTGCCAGCTCACCAGCGTTCAGGGGTCACAATGAGCAGTTCTTC; CDR3aa: CASSPAFRGHNEQFF